Following are 27 T cell receptor beta chains from one sample sequenced in a study of resident and recirculating memory T cells in vitiligo. Measured with immunoSEQ multiplex PCR; TCRdb has only the in-frame clones, and not every one. The table has around 38,000 clones, 92% seen once. Material: blood. These receptors all come from a male donor with vitiligo.

The rearrangement joins TRBV6-5 to TRBJ2-7, with TRBD1 identical over 10 bases. J lost 5 bases, V lost 6 bases, and 10 bases had no gene match. The CDR3 is 15 residues long. The V gene's germline CDR1 is MNHEY and CDR2 SVGAGI. The CDR3 protein is CASRSLGTGEDEQYF. As DNA, the CDR3 is TGTGCCAGCAGATCACTCGGGACAGGGGAGGACGAGCAGTACTTC.

This chain joins TRBV6-1 and TRBJ1-2; D gene ambiguous. Trimming took 2 bases from V and 6 from J, leaving 13 bases between them. This CDR3 contains 14 residues. Per germline, CDR1 MNHNS and CDR2 SASEGT. The CDR3 sequence is CASSERGQRNGYTF. The CDR3 region has the DNA TGTGCCAGCAGTGAAAGAGGTCAGAGGAATGGCTACACCTTC.

This clone was seen a single time. V is TRBV30 and J is TRBJ2-3; 10 bases match TRBD2. The CDR3 covers 14 residues. Germline CDR1 is GTSNPN and CDR2 is SVGIG (reference sequence). Trimming at V came to 4 bases and at J to 6 bases, leaving 7 bases not matched to a gene. The CDR3 loop is CAWKLAGRRDTQYF. In DNA, the CDR3 is TGTGCCTGGAAACTAGCGGGGAGAAGGGATACGCAGTATTTT.

This clone counts as large. The chain joins TRBV2 to TRBJ1-4; D is perhaps TRBD1 (5 bases). Germline loops: CDR1 SNHLY, CDR2 FYNNEI. The CDR3 covers 17 residues. Trimming stripped 3 bases from V and 8 bases from J, with 22 bases between. The CDR3 coding sequence is TGTGCCAGCAGTGACCTGACAGCCCCTTCCCTAACCGAAAAACTGTTTTTT. It yields the protein CASSDLTAPSLTEKLFF.

V gene TRBV27 combines with J gene TRBJ2-3; 7 nucleotides agree with TRBD1. V lost 10 bases and J lost 0; bases outside the gene matches: 13. This CDR3 spans 16 amino acids. In germline, CDR1 is MNHEY, CDR2 SMNVEV (reference sequence). The CDR3 spells CATSDRPPPSTDTQYF. The CDR3 DNA sequence: TGTGCCACCTCGGACAGGCCACCACCCAGCACAGATACGCAGTATTTT.

This sequence joins TRBV14 and TRBJ2-1; 9 bases fit TRBD2. This CDR3 has 17 amino acids. The germline V gene encodes CDR1 SGHDN and CDR2 FVKESK. J gave up 8 bases and V 0 bases, and 11 bases lay outside the gene matches. CDR3 nucleotide sequence: TGTGCCAGCAGCCAAGATGAGGTAGTGCGGGGGGGTTATGAGCAGTTCTTC. Amino acid sequence: CASSQDEVVRGGYEQFF.

The V gene is TRBV10-3, the J gene TRBJ2-3; 8 nucleotides match TRBD2. The V and J ends lost 2 bases and 2 bases, in that order; junction bases with no gene match: 6. Per the germline V gene, CDR1 is ENHRY and CDR2 is SYGVKD. This CDR3 spans 16 amino acids. CDR3 protein: CAISEGIAGTTDTQYF. The DNA of the CDR3 is TGTGCCATCAGTGAGGGGATAGCGGGGACCACAGATACGCAGTATTTT.

The rearrangement joins TRBV5-1 to TRBJ2-1; 7 positions match TRBD1. CDR3 length equals 15 residues. V lost 1 base to trimming and J lost 0 bases; unmatched junction nucleotides: 1. Germline V CDR1 and CDR2: SGHRS, YFSETQ. The CDR3 loop is CASSLRDSSYNEQFF. CDR3 DNA sequence: TGCGCCAGCAGCTTGCGGGACAGCTCCTACAATGAGCAGTTCTTC.

The genes are TRBV28 and TRBJ1-5, with D unclear. Germline-derived CDR1 and CDR2 are MDHEN and SYDVKM. V lost 7 bases, J lost 6 bases, and 10 bases lay in between. The CDR3 contains 12 residues. CDR3 amino acids: CASTGFGQPQHF. The CDR3 nucleotides are TGTGCCAGCACGGGGTTCGGTCAGCCCCAGCATTTT.

The chain uses TRBV30 and TRBJ2-3; 7 bases align to TRBD2. The germline V gene has CDR1 GTSNPN and CDR2 SVGIG (reference sequence). V shed 5 bases, J shed 2 bases, and the junction held 4 bases outside the gene matches. The CDR3 totals 13 residues. This chain's CDR3 is CAWERGFTDTQYF. DNA of the CDR3: TGTGCCTGGGAGCGGGGCTTCACAGATACGCAGTATTTT.

This clone occurred once. This rearrangement joins TRBV7-2 to TRBJ1-2; TRBD1 matches at 10 bases. The CDR3 has 14 amino acids. Germline V lookup: CDR1 SGHTA, CDR2 FQGNSA. V shed 6 bases and J 7 bases; nucleotides not matched to a gene: 8. In DNA, the CDR3 is TGTGCCAGCAGACGACAGGGGGCTCTGTCTGGCTACACCTTC. Protein product: CASRRQGALSGYTF.

The chain couples TRBV2 to TRBJ2-5; 10 bases are a match to TRBD2. The germline V gene has CDR1 SNHLY and CDR2 FYNNEI. The V segment lost 4 bases and the J segment 0 bases; nucleotides outside the gene matches: 8. The CDR3 totals 17 residues. The CDR3: CASSVTSGAMYQETQYF. DNA for the CDR3: TGTGCCAGCAGTGTTACTAGCGGGGCGATGTACCAAGAGACCCAGTACTTC.

The CDR3 region is CASSPGTGVSGETQYF. The DNA for the CDR3 is TGTGCCAGCAGCCCGGGGACAGGGGTTTCGGGGGAGACCCAGTACTTC. The V gene is TRBV9, the J gene TRBJ2-5; 10 nucleotides agree with TRBD1. Trimming removed 4 bases from V and 5 bases from J; junction bases left unmatched: 11. The CDR3 is made up of 16 amino acids. The germline V gene has CDR1 SGDLS and CDR2 YYNGEE. Full variable domain (remainder filled in from reference TRBV9 and TRBJ2-5): DSGVTQTPKHLITATGQRVTLRCSPRSGDLSVYWYQQSLDQGLQFLIQYYNGEERAKGNILERFSAQQFPDLHSELNLSSLELGDSALYFCASSPGTGVSGETQYFGPGTRLLVL.

The genes are TRBV7-9 and TRBJ1-1, with 8 bases that match TRBD1. The germline V gene has CDR1 SEHNR and CDR2 FQNEAQ (reference sequence). This CDR3 is built from 14 residues. V lost 5 bases, J lost 1 base, and 3 bases stayed unmatched. CDR3 sequence: CASSVQGGNTEAFF. Here the CDR3 DNA reads TGTGCCAGCAGCGTACAGGGGGGGAACACTGAAGCTTTCTTT.

The V call is TRBV2, the J call TRBJ2-2; the match to TRBD1 covers 10 bases. The J segment lost 13 bases and the V segment lost 6 bases, leaving 11 bases of the junction unmatched. CDR1 and CDR2 from the germline V gene are SNHLY and FYNNEI. The length of the CDR3 is 14 residues. CDR3 sequence (DNA): TGTGCCAGCAGCCGATCCGGGACAGGGGAGAGGCTGTTTTTT. As protein: CASSRSGTGERLFF.

The chain employs TRBV29-1 and TRBJ2-1; D remains unclear. The CDR3 is made up of 14 amino acids. Germline V gene sequence: CDR1 SQVTM, CDR2 ANQGSEA. V was trimmed by 1 base and J by 4 bases, leaving 11 bases between them. The CDR3 DNA reads as TGCAGCGTTGAAGCGCAGGTCGCATACAATGAGCAGTTCTTC. Protein: CSVEAQVAYNEQFF.

The rearrangement uses TRBV6-5 and TRBJ2-3; weak D call: TRBD2 (6 bases). The CDR3 is made up of 15 amino acids. Trimming took off 5 bases at V and 3 bases at J, with 15 bases between the two ends. Germline loops: CDR1 MNHEY, CDR2 SVGAGI. CDR3: CASSPLGTVTDTQYF. The CDR3 bases are TGTGCCAGCAGTCCCTTAGGGACTGTAACAGATACGCAGTATTTT.

This clone has just one count. The chain uses TRBV6-1 and TRBJ2-5, with 10 bases lining up with TRBD1. CDR1 MNHNS and CDR2 SASEGT come from the germline V gene. V lost 4 bases, J lost 5 bases, and 4 bases stayed unmatched. The CDR3 contains 14 residues. Here the CDR3 reads CASSATGGLETQYF. The DNA for the CDR3 is TGTGCCAGCAGTGCGACAGGGGGCCTGGAGACCCAGTACTTC.

The chain employs TRBV4-3 and TRBJ1-5; D is uncertain. Trimming left V 1 base short and J 2 bases short, with 15 bases between. Germline CDR1 reads LGHNA; CDR2 reads YSLEER. This CDR3 is 17 amino acids long. This chain's CDR3 is CASSQGRLVVGNQPQHF. CDR3 sequence (DNA): TGCGCCAGCAGCCAAGGGCGCCTAGTCGTCGGCAATCAGCCCCAGCATTTT.

The rearrangement uses TRBV2 and TRBJ1-1; TRBD1 matches 9 bases. Per germline, CDR1 SNHLY and CDR2 FYNNEI. The ends lost 4 bases at V and 4 bases at J; junction bases unmatched: 4. This CDR3 has 14 amino acids. The CDR3 DNA sequence: TGTGCCAGCAGTGCCACAGGGGGCCTCACTGAAGCTTTCTTT. Residues: CASSATGGLTEAFF.

The chain combines TRBV7-2 with TRBJ2-3; D unresolved. The germline V and J ends were trimmed by 1 base and 6 bases, with 14 bases remaining between them. Germline V gene sequence: CDR1 SGHTA, CDR2 FQGNSA. The CDR3 consists of 15 residues. The DNA for the CDR3 is TGTGCCAGCAGCTTAGATGGCGGAACGGCGGATACGCAGTATTTT. Protein sequence: CASSLDGGTADTQYF.

The J gene is TRBJ1-1, the V gene TRBV6-1; maybe TRBD1 (5 bases). The CDR3 is 13 amino acids. V shed 6 bases and J shed 8 bases, with 16 bases lying between them. Per germline, CDR1 MNHNS and CDR2 SASEGT. This CDR3 reads CASSRRQGSEAFF. The CDR3 DNA reads TGTGCCAGCAGCCGAAGGCAGGGATCCGAAGCTTTCTTT.

The sample holds one count of this clone. This rearrangement joins TRBV7-8 to TRBJ2-3, with 12 bases that match TRBD2. After removal of 2 bases from V and 4 bases from J, the junction contained 10 bases not matched to a gene. The CDR3 runs 18 residues. The germline V gene encodes CDR1 SGHVS and CDR2 FQNEAQ. This chain's CDR3 is CASSLFLAGGLRADTQYF. CDR3 nucleotide sequence: TGTGCCAGCAGCTTATTCCTAGCGGGGGGGCTGAGGGCAGATACGCAGTATTTT.

The chain has TRBV4-2 and TRBJ2-5; 9 bases align to TRBD2. The germline V gene encodes CDR1 LGHNA and CDR2 YNFKEQ. The length of the CDR3 is 15 residues. Unmatched junction bases numbered 9, after V lost 8 bases and J lost 2 bases. Written as DNA, the CDR3 is TGTGCCAGCGGCGCCGCGGCGGGGGGGCAAGAGACCCAGTACTTC. Protein: CASGAAAGGQETQYF.

This chain uses TRBV7-9 with TRBJ1-2, with TRBD1 identical over 9 bases. The CDR3 contains 14 residues. Germline V gene data show CDR1 as SEHNR and CDR2 as FQNEAQ (reference sequence). The J segment lost 2 bases and the V segment lost 4 bases, leaving 2 bases of the junction unmatched. The DNA of the CDR3 is TGTGCCAGCAGCTCCGGACAGGGGAACTATGGCTACACCTTC. Its translation: CASSSGQGNYGYTF.

The rearrangement joins TRBV30 to TRBJ1-1; TRBD1 might be the D (6 bases). This CDR3 region has 16 residues. CDR1 is GTSNPN, CDR2 SVGIG, per germline (reference sequence). Trimming took off 2 bases at V and 4 bases at J, with 20 bases between the two ends. For the CDR3, the DNA is TGTGCCTGGAGTTCCACCTACACTACAGGGAGCACTGAAGCTTTCTTT. It encodes CAWSSTYTTGSTEAFF.

The chain uses TRBV15 and TRBJ1-6, with a weak D call TRBD1 (6 bases). The CDR3 sequence is 16 residues long. Germline V CDR1 and CDR2: LNHNV, YYDKDF (reference sequence). Trimming took off 5 bases at V and 4 bases at J, with 15 bases between the two ends. The CDR3 sequence is CATSFDGTPYNSPLHF. CDR3 in DNA: TGTGCCACCAGCTTCGACGGGACACCTTATAATTCACCCCTCCACTTT.